This T cell receptor beta chain was observed in a study of OX40 agonist ivuxolimab in advanced cancers. Study-level information: Ivuxolimab is an agonistic anti-OX40 (CD134) antibody, and patients were treated with it.

The ends lost 3 bases at V and 5 bases at J; junction bases unmatched: 3. Germline V gene lookup returns CDR1 SGDLS and CDR2 YYNGEE. The CDR3 loop spans 14 amino acids. TCRdb keeps only in-frame clones here, not all; method: immunoSEQ multiplex PCR. The sample consists of about 64,000 clones, 84% of them appearing once. The clonotype originates from an adult with an advanced solid tumor such as melanoma, head and neck, liver or kidney cancer. Specimen: CD4+ or CD8+ T cells sorted from blood, collected in a trial of the OX40 agonist ivuxolimab. This sequence joins TRBV9 and TRBJ1-4; the match to TRBD1 covers 8 bases. This CDR3 is CASSAGTGNEKLFF. The DNA of the CDR3 is TGTGCCAGCAGCGCAGGGACAGGAAATGAAAAACTGTTTTTT.